Below, one T cell receptor beta chain is given with its context. The antigen remains undetermined. This entry comes from a study of blood T cells in healthy people across ages. Looked up from germline, CDR1 is SNHLY and CDR2 is FYNNEI. The CDR3 spans 15 residues. V was clipped by 6 bases and J by 0 bases, with 12 bases between them. Notes on the study in general: More naive CD4+ cells and higher diversity were found in long-lived than in aged donors. Naive T cell percentage and TCR beta diversity correlated strongly.

Primers used in a second PCR of about 6 to 11 cycles were a sample-barcoded 5' primer and a J-beta primer mix. TCRdb itself ran the 5' RACE reads through MiXCR, one entry per CDR3 protein. Of about 1.4 million distinct CDR3 sequences in the sample, around 55% were seen once. The sequence derives from a man aged 18 to 35 in good health. The J gene is TRBJ2-1, the V gene TRBV2, with D possibly being TRBD2 (6 bases). The source material was blood. The CDR3 DNA is TGTGCCAGCAGCTTAGCGGTCGGCTCCTACAATGAGCAGTTCTTC. It codes for CASSLAVGSYNEQFF.